The clone carrying this TCR beta chain was recorded a few times. Its antigen is not identified. The CDR3 length is 15 residues. Germline CDR1 MNHNS, CDR2 SASEGT. Between the trimmed V and J ends, which lost 7 bases and 0 bases, there was a span of 13 bases. The data were taken from a study of graft-versus-host responses after intestinal transplantation. Study overall: All recipients were transplanted with multivisceral, liver-intestinal, or isolated intestinal grafts. After anti-thymocyte globulin induction, recipients took tacrolimus and steroids for around 3 years.

Study-wide results and limits: The authors found GvH clones in recipient marrow, some appearing first in ileum or blood.

The data were produced by immunoSEQ multiplex PCR, yet TCRdb's version contains in-frame clones alone and is incomplete. The sample lists 25,000 to 30,000 clones, around 90% seen once, with 11% in the top ten. This specimen consisted of PBMCs, obtained around 460 days after intestinal transplantation. The receptor was derived from a human patient who received an intestinal transplant, so some T cells may come from the graft donor. The rearrangement links TRBV6-1 to TRBJ1-5, with D perhaps matching TRBD1 (5 bases). The CDR3, as DNA: TGTGCCAGCACCCCGGAGGGACTTAGCAATCAGCCCCAGCATTTT. Protein product: CASTPEGLSNQPQHF.